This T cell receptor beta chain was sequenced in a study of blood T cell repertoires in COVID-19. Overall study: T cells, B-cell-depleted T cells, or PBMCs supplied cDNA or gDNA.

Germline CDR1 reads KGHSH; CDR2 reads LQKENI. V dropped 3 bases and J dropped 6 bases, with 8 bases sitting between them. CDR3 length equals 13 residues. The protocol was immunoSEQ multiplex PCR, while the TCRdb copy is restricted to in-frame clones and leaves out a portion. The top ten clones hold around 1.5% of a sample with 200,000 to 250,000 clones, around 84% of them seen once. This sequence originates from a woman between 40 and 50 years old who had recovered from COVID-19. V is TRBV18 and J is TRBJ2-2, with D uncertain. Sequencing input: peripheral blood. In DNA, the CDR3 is TGTGCCAGCTCACCGACCAGGCCCGGGGAGCTGTTTTTT. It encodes CASSPTRPGELFF.